This T cell receptor (beta chain) was documented in a study of vaccination and CD4 T cells after COVID-19 (dated by TCRdb to 2022 to 2024). At the level of the whole study: Convalescent patients had a positive SARS-CoV-2 result on nasal swab PCR, and of these patients, several had mild disease and one had severe disease. Culture stimuli were overlapping spike peptide pools from SARS-CoV-2 and from the common cold coronaviruses HCoV-NL63, HCoV-OC43 and HCoV-229E. The time from the second vaccine dose to post-vaccine blood sampling had a median of around 72 days and ranged from roughly 12 to 241 days. The spike-specific CD4+ TCR repertoire was compared before and after mRNA vaccination in 10 COVID-19 convalescent patients and a handful of infection-naive healthy vaccine recipients. Control cultures received a CEFX viral epitope pool as the positive control, an HIV-1 Nef peptide pool as the negative control, or no peptide. Post-COVID blood samples from convalescent patients were collected a median of roughly 100 days after diagnosis, with a range of 35 to 161 days. The convalescent cohort comprised six males and four females, including two Hispanic individuals, seven Caucasians, two Asians and one multiracial person. Two doses of either the Pfizer-BioNTech BNT162b2 vaccine (n=8) or the Moderna mRNA-1273 vaccine (n=2) were administered to participants. Overall results and qualifications from the work: Relatively few convalescent patients were included in the study, and early timepoints after natural infection were not analyzed. In convalescent patients, a median roughly 88% of post-vaccine SARS-CoV-2-reactive clones were detected only after vaccination, suggesting vaccine-specific priming. In convalescent patients, nearly all vaccine-specific clones (304 of 307) were found to be mono-reactive for SARS-CoV-2 spike rather than cross-reactive with common cold coronaviruses. An increase in the median number of SARS-CoV-2-reactive clonotypes from 21 after infection to 38 after vaccination was observed, but the change was not found to be significant.

From V the trimming removes 8 bases and from J it removes 4 bases, while the gene matches leave 15 bases of the junction unaccounted for. Counted from cysteine to phenylalanine, this CDR3 has 16 amino acids. Of all the DNA, just the CDR3 is kept, 48 bases in frame from base 1. Based on the germline V gene, the CDR1 and CDR2 sequences are MNHNS and SASEGT. The library was made by PCR. DNA from cultured CD4+ T cells underwent TCR sequencing with the Oncomine TCR Beta short-read assay at the Johns Hopkins FTIC core. Genomic DNA was extracted from the cultured CD4+ T cells with the QIAamp micro DNA kit. Oncomine TCR Beta libraries from cultured CD4+ T cells were pooled using unique dual indexes and sequenced on an Illumina iSeq 100. Per the authors' processing: Non-productive sequences were removed, and CDR3s that did not start with C, did not end with F or W, or were shorter than 7 amino acids were discarded. The MANAFEST web application was used to identify antigen-specific clonotypes by comparing peptide-stimulated wells against reference wells and other culture wells. For a clone to be called positive, the clone needed an FDR below 0.05, an odds ratio above 5, and a productive frequency above 0.1% in at least two of three replicate wells. Cross-reactive clonotypes were defined as significantly expanded in both SARS-CoV-2 spike wells and at least one common cold coronavirus spike condition. CDR3 homology was assessed with Levenshtein distances (stringdist) and unrooted phylogenetic trees (ape) in R version 3.6.1. The raw public data were reprocessed by TCRdb itself: fastp quality trimming at Q25, MiXCR clonotype calling, in-frame beta chains only. Merged by CDR3 protein, the rows form single entries marked with the most common genes and DNA. TCRdb's processing, not the authors', yielded these V and J calls. Counted in this sample were 14,000 to 15,000 distinct CDR3 sequences; roughly 50% of them appeared once. The ten largest make up 13% to 15% of the sample.

About this clonotype itself: The clone's antigen remains unknown. Within one base of it there is no much larger clone, and no base qualities were kept.

According to the study, the label for this sample's treatment or condition signals: 10-day PBMC culture with coronavirus spike peptide pools or control peptides (ViraFEST assay). The ViraFEST assay was used in the study, in which antigen-specific T cells were expanded with peptide pools and expanded clonotypes were subsequently identified by TCR sequencing. Positive SARS-CoV-2 PCR tests in the convalescent patients dated from March to December 2020, before Alpha, Beta and Delta variants emerged in the United States. Each well held approximately 2 million PBMCs cultured in IMDM containing about 5% human AB serum and approximately 9.6 IU/ml IL-2, with approximately 9.2 ug/ml peptide pools added. Half of the culture medium was replaced with fresh IL-2-containing medium on days 3 and 7. After 10 to 11 days of culture, CD4+ T cells were isolated by negative selection with the EasySep CD4+ T cell isolation kit. Ficoll-Paque Plus gradient centrifugation was used to isolate PBMCs from whole blood, and the isolated PBMCs were then either used fresh or cryopreserved at -140C. In general, triplicate wells were set up for every culture condition.

Sequenced input: CD4+ T cells from blood, cultured in vitro. The origin of this receptor is a human donor who had recovered from COVID-19. The receptor chain draws on TRBV6-1 and TRBJ1-1; a stretch of 8 junction bases matches TRBD1. The bases read TGTGCCAGCCTTGAATTCCACAGGGGGTCGGGCACTGAAGCTTTCTTT. Translated, it gives CASLEFHRGSGTEAFF.